The 20 T cell receptor beta chains listed next were all sequenced from one sample in a study of blood T cells in healthy people across ages (dated by TCRdb to between 2015 and 2017). Libraries were made using 5' RACE. Sequencing instrument: Illumina HiSeq 2500. A second PCR of about 7 to 12 cycles was performed with a sample-barcoded 5' primer and a J-beta primer mix. Through fastp at Q25 and MiXCR, TCRdb rebuilt clones from the public reads, retaining in-frame beta chains. Every CDR3 protein is listed once, alongside the most common genes and DNA of its rows. Recorded for this sample are over 1,200,000 distinct CDR3 sequences; approximately 63% of them occurred a single time. Jointly, the top ten make up over 5.5% of the sample. Sequencing was carried out using blood. All receptors come from a man between 18 and 35 years old in good health.

The rearrangement joins TRBV7-2 to TRBJ2-5; possible D gene TRBD1, 5 bases. This CDR3 is 14 amino acids long. The V and J ends lost 5 bases and 1 base respectively, with 11 bases between them. CDR1 and CDR2 (germline): SGHTA, FQGNSA. The CDR3 loop is CASSRGRVQETQYF. Written as DNA, the CDR3 is TGTGCCAGCAGCCGTGGCAGGGTCCAAGAGACCCAGTACTTC.

The V gene is TRBV4-1, the J gene TRBJ1-1; D perhaps matches TRBD1 (5 bases). This CDR3 is built from 14 residues. V was shortened by 10 bases and J by 0 bases, with 15 bases between the two germline ends. Germline V gene lookup returns CDR1 MGHRA and CDR2 YSYEKL. The CDR3 coding sequence is TGCGCCACTAAGACAGCGATATTGAACACTGAAGCTTTCTTT. It codes for CATKTAILNTEAFF.

The table lists this clonotype with a few counts. The DNA of the CDR3 is TGTGCCAGCAGCCCAATCCGGTCGACTGGGGCGGAAGTCTACGAGCAGTACTTC. The encoded protein is CASSPIRSTGAEVYEQYF. The rearrangement uses TRBV3-1 and TRBJ2-7, with a tentative D call TRBD1 (5 bases). Trimming pared 4 bases from V and 3 bases from J, leaving 25 bases between. Germline assignment: CDR1 LGHDT and CDR2 YNNKEL (reference sequence). The CDR3 runs to 18 residues.

The V gene is TRBV7-9, the J gene TRBJ1-4, with D unclear. Germline V gene lookup returns CDR1 SEHNR and CDR2 FQNEAQ (reference sequence). The V end was cut by 5 bases, the J end by 3 bases, with 10 bases between. This CDR3 has 14 amino acids. CDR3 in DNA: TGTGCCAGCAGCCCACGGATGTCTAATGAAAAACTGTTTTTT. Amino acid sequence: CASSPRMSNEKLFF.

This clonotype appeared a single time. This sequence joins TRBV5-1 and TRBJ1-4; unclear D gene. The CDR3 covers 16 residues. Germline V CDR1 and CDR2: SGHRS, YFSETQ. The V gene lost 4 bases and the J gene lost 0 bases, with 13 bases spanning the gap. In DNA, the CDR3 is TGCGCCAGCAGCGCCCGAACCCGTGCAACTAATGAAAAACTGTTTTTT. Encoded protein: CASSARTRATNEKLFF.

The chain employs TRBV12-3 or TRBV12-4 and TRBJ2-4, with TRBD1 matching over 9 bases. Trimming took 2 bases from V and 9 from J; bases not matched to a gene: 8. This CDR3 region has 15 residues. The DNA of the CDR3 is TGTGCCAGCAGTTTAACCGGGACAGGGAGTCGCATTCAGTACTTC. Protein product: CASSLTGTGSRIQYF.

The chain uses TRBV27 and TRBJ1-2; weak D call: TRBD1 (5 bases). There are 14 residues in the CDR3. Trimming shortened V by 2 bases and J by 5 bases, and 12 bases separated the two germline ends. CDR1 is MNHEY and CDR2 is SMNVEV in the germline V gene (reference sequence). The CDR3 DNA reads as TGTGCCAGCAGTTTAGGGGGACCGGTATATGGCTACACCTTC. Encoded protein: CASSLGGPVYGYTF.

The table lists this clonotype with a few counts. The V and J genes are TRBV13 and TRBJ2-7; the match to TRBD1 covers 7 bases. Germline lookup yields CDR1 PRHDT and CDR2 FYEKMQ (reference sequence). The CDR3 spans 11 residues. J lost 9 bases, V lost 9 bases, and 8 bases had no gene match. The CDR3, as DNA: TGTGCCAGTATACAGGGGCTGGGGCAGTACTTC. Encoded protein: CASIQGLGQYF. Supplemented by reference TRBV13 and TRBJ2-7, the full variable domain reads AAGVIQSPRHLIKEKRETATLKCYPIPRHDTVYWYQQGPGQDPQFLISFYEKMQSDKGSIPDRFSAQQFSDYHSELNMSSLELGDSALYFCASIQGLGQYFGPGTRLTVT.

The chain combines TRBV20-1 with TRBJ1-2, with D hard to call. Germline V lookup: CDR1 DFQATT, CDR2 SNEGSKA (reference sequence). This CDR3 contains 11 residues. Deletions cut 4 bases from V and 6 bases from J, with 9 bases between. As DNA, the CDR3 is TGCAGTGCTACCAGCCCGGATGGCTACACCTTC. This encodes CSATSPDGYTF.

The J gene is TRBJ2-1, the V gene TRBV7-2; D remains unclear. V lost 7 bases, J lost 7 bases, and 8 bases lay in between. Germline CDR1 and CDR2: SGHTA and FQGNSA. The length of the CDR3 is 11 residues. The CDR3 sequence: CASMRRNEQFF. The CDR3 DNA sequence: TGTGCCAGCATGCGGCGGAATGAGCAGTTCTTC.

V gene TRBV4-1 combines with J gene TRBJ2-7, with D perhaps TRBD1 (5 bases). The V end was cut by 0 bases, the J end by 2 bases, with 14 bases between. CDR1 is MGHRA and CDR2 is YSYEKL in the germline V gene. This CDR3 region has 16 residues. CDR3: CASSQDRVGQTYEQYF. CDR3 nucleotides: TGCGCCAGCAGCCAAGATAGAGTAGGACAAACCTACGAGCAGTACTTC.

This chain connects TRBV10-3 to TRBJ2-1; 7 nucleotides agree with TRBD2. The J call is in doubt because the DNA end fits TRBJ2-7 better. The CDR3 runs 15 residues. Germline V gene lookup returns CDR1 ENHRY and CDR2 SYGVKD. CDR3 DNA: TGTGCCATCAGAGGGAGCGGGATCACCTACAATGAGCAGTACTTC. This encodes CAIRGSGITYNEQYF.

This chain joins TRBV11-2 and TRBJ2-1; 9 bases line up with TRBD2. Germline V gene sequence: CDR1 SGHAT, CDR2 FQNNGV. The CDR3 runs to 15 residues. Trimming cost V 1 base and J 9 bases; bases outside gene matches: 7. DNA for the CDR3: TGTGCCAGCAGCTTAGCGGGCGGGGGGGAAAGTGAGCAGTTCTTC. Translation gives CASSLAGGGESEQFF.

The genes are TRBV10-1 and TRBJ2-1; the match to TRBD2 covers 7 bases. J lost 6 bases, V lost 8 bases, and 16 bases had no gene match. CDR3 size: 16 residues. Per germline, CDR1 WNHNN and CDR2 SYGVQD (reference sequence). The CDR3 protein is CASSLSVRGDPNEQFF. The CDR3 nucleotides read TGCGCCAGCTCCCTATCCGTCCGGGGGGACCCCAATGAGCAGTTCTTC.

V is TRBV27 and J is TRBJ2-7; 10 nucleotides align to TRBD1. Germline V lookup: CDR1 MNHEY, CDR2 SMNVEV (reference sequence). V was pared by 2 bases and J by 4 bases, with 8 bases of the junction left unmatched. The CDR3 is 16 residues long. Written as DNA, the CDR3 is TGTGCCAGCAGTTTAACCGGGACAGGGGTTTTGTACGAGCAGTACTTC. Its protein is CASSLTGTGVLYEQYF.

This clonotype was observed a handful of times. V gene TRBV24-1 combines with J gene TRBJ2-7; a possible D gene is TRBD2 (6 bases). CDR1 is KGHDR, CDR2 SFDVKD, per germline. The CDR3 contains 13 residues. Trimming cost V 3 bases and J 5 bases, with 10 bases left between them. CDR3 in amino acids: CATSDPGSHEQYF. The CDR3 nucleotides read TGTGCCACCAGTGATCCCGGGAGCCACGAGCAGTACTTC.

In nucleotides, the CDR3 is TGTGCCAGCAGCTTAAAGGCGGGAGAAGTCACAGATACGCAGTATTTT. Translating it yields CASSLKAGEVTDTQYF. The rearrangement uses TRBV7-9 and TRBJ2-3; 7 nucleotides match TRBD2. Trimming took 2 bases from V and 2 from J; bases not matched to a gene: 7. CDR1 and CDR2 (germline): SEHNR, FQNEAQ (reference sequence). This CDR3 is 16 amino acids long.

This clonotype was counted only a few times. This sequence joins TRBV6-6 and TRBJ2-1, with D perhaps TRBD1 (5 bases). Germline lookup yields CDR1 MNHNY and CDR2 SVGAGI (reference sequence). The CDR3 is made up of 15 amino acids. Trimming removed 5 bases at V and 0 bases at J, with 11 bases between. For the CDR3, the DNA is TGTGCCAGCAGTGAGGACACGAGCTCCTACAATGAGCAGTTCTTC. It codes for CASSEDTSSYNEQFF.

This clonotype appeared a single time. The gene calls are TRBV4-1 and TRBJ1-5; D is ambiguous. The CDR3 totals 15 residues. V was cut by 1 base and J by 6 bases, with 13 bases left in between. Germline CDR1 reads MGHRA; CDR2 reads YSYEKL. CDR3 nucleotide sequence: TGCGCCAGCAGCCAAGGAGGCGGGGATCGTCAGCCCCAGCATTTT. It yields the protein CASSQGGGDRQPQHF.

The chain carries TRBV20-1 and TRBJ2-3; no firm D call. Germline V gives CDR1 DFQATT, CDR2 SNEGSKA (reference sequence). The CDR3 is made up of 13 amino acids. The ends were cut back, 0 bases at V and 4 bases at J, with 8 bases in the middle. CDR3 sequence (DNA): TGCAGTGCTAGAGATCCAGACTCAGATACGCAGTATTTT. It yields the protein CSARDPDSDTQYF.